These 25 T cell receptor beta chains were all obtained from the same sample, sequenced in a study of read filtering for tumor transcriptome and immune sequencing. Molecular barcoded adaptors covering alpha/delta and beta/gamma chains were used on approximately 400 ng RNA. MiXCR, applied by TCRdb to the reads, yields one record per CDR3 protein. This table holds 20,000 to 25,000 distinct CDR3 sequences, roughly 13% found once. The sample was a population of CD138-negative cells sorted from bone marrow. The receptors were sampled from a donor at least 40 years old with multiple myeloma.

In this sample, this clonotype turned up a few times. The genes are TRBV20-1 and TRBJ2-7; the D gene is possibly TRBD1 (6 bases). The CDR3 loop spans 14 amino acids. Germline CDR1 is DFQATT and CDR2 is SNEGSKA (reference sequence). The V and J ends lost 0 bases and 3 bases respectively, with 12 bases between them. CDR3 residues: CSARDLDSHYEQYF. CDR3 sequence (DNA): TGCAGTGCTAGAGATTTGGACAGTCACTACGAGCAGTACTTC.

Only a few counts were recorded for this clonotype. This chain links TRBV10-1 with TRBJ2-2; D is unclear. This CDR3 region has 13 residues. Germline values: CDR1 WNHNN, CDR2 SYGVQD (reference sequence). The germline V and J ends were trimmed by 3 bases and 3 bases, with 5 bases remaining between them. CDR3 in amino acids: CASSESYTGELFF. Written as DNA, the CDR3 is TGCGCCAGCAGTGAATCATACACCGGGGAGCTGTTTTTT.

The table lists this clonotype with many counts. V gene TRBV29-1 combines with J gene TRBJ2-1, with D unresolved. The CDR3 totals 12 residues. Trimming pared 1 base from V and 9 bases from J, leaving 10 bases between. Germline V lookup: CDR1 SQVTM, CDR2 ANQGSEA. Here the CDR3 DNA reads TGCAGCGTTGAAGCCAGGATTGGTGAGCAGTTCTTC. It yields the protein CSVEARIGEQFF.

This clonotype was picked up many times. This rearrangement joins TRBV25-1 to TRBJ2-7, with TRBD2 matching over 8 bases. The CDR3 totals 15 residues. CDR1 MGHDK and CDR2 SYGVNS come from the germline V gene. V dropped 2 bases and J dropped 4; count of bases not matched to a gene: 7. The CDR3 DNA follows: TGTGCCAGCAGTGAAGCCCTAGCGGGTGTTTACGAGCAGTACTTC. This translates into CASSEALAGVYEQYF.

The V call is TRBV19, the J call TRBJ2-2; D not certain. Germline V gene data show CDR1 as LNHDA and CDR2 as SQIVND (reference sequence). The germline V and J ends were trimmed by 6 bases and 0 bases, with 8 bases remaining between them. The CDR3 loop spans 14 amino acids. The CDR3 coding sequence is TGTGCCAGTAGGGCGGTCGCGAACACCGGGGAGCTGTTTTTT. It codes for CASRAVANTGELFF.

This clonotype was picked up many times. The CDR3: CASSPGPSTDTQYF. Here the CDR3 DNA reads TGTGCCAGCAGCCCAGGACCGTCCACAGATACGCAGTATTTT. The rearrangement uses TRBV3-1 and TRBJ2-3; no clear D. Trimming stripped 4 bases from V and 2 bases from J, with 10 bases between. The germline V gene encodes CDR1 LGHDT and CDR2 YNNKEL (reference sequence). This CDR3 has 14 residues.

This clonotype appeared a few times. The V and J genes are TRBV11-2 and TRBJ2-4; 8 bases are a match to TRBD1. There are 13 residues in the CDR3. The germline V gene has CDR1 SGHAT and CDR2 FQNNGV. The V gene end was trimmed by 5 bases and the J gene end by 6 bases; junction bases not matched to a gene: 3. This CDR3 is CASSLGQGNIQYF. CDR3 coding DNA: TGTGCCAGCAGCCTAGGACAGGGAAACATTCAGTACTTC.

Concerning this clonotype itself: A much larger clone differs from this one at a single base, so this may be a read error. V gene TRBV5-4 combines with J gene TRBJ2-7; 7 nucleotides line up with TRBD2. The CDR3 runs to 17 residues. In germline, CDR1 is SGHNT, CDR2 YYREEE (reference sequence). J lost 4 bases, V lost 0 bases, and 13 bases had no gene match. Here the CDR3 reads CASSLASGETSRYEQYF. CDR3 in DNA: TGTGCCAGCAGCTTGGCCAGCGGGGAGACTAGCCGGTACGAGCAGTACTTC.

This clonotype has a count of ten or more. The chain joins TRBV25-1 to TRBJ2-5; no clear D gene. From germline, CDR1 is MGHDK and CDR2 SYGVNS. The CDR3 loop spans 15 amino acids. V lost 2 bases and J lost 1, with 11 bases in between. The CDR3 bases are TGTGCCAGCAGTGAAGAGGCATCACGCCAAGAGACCCAGTACTTC. It codes for CASSEEASRQETQYF.

This clonotype was counted many times. The chain has TRBV20-1 and TRBJ1-5, with 9 bases aligning to TRBD1. The CDR3 is made up of 17 amino acids. Germline lookup yields CDR1 DFQATT and CDR2 SNEGSKA (reference sequence). V was pared by 0 bases and J by 11 bases, with 17 bases of the junction left unmatched. CDR3 in amino acids: CSARDGAEQGAGLTQHF. DNA for the CDR3: TGCAGTGCTAGAGATGGAGCGGAACAGGGGGCTGGGCTGACCCAGCATTTT.

This clonotype was seen many times. V usage is TRBV11-3 and J usage is TRBJ2-7; 10 bases are shared with TRBD2. J lost 6 bases, V lost 1 base, and 0 bases had no gene match. The CDR3 contains 13 residues. From germline, CDR1 is SGHNT and CDR2 YENEEA. CDR3 DNA sequence: TGTGCCAGCAGCTTAGTAGCGGGAGGCGAGCAGTACTTC. Protein product: CASSLVAGGEQYF. Looking up the rest from reference TRBV11-3 and TRBJ2-7 gives the full variable domain: EAGVVQSPRYKIIEKKQPVAFWCNPISGHNTLYWYLQNLGQGPELLIRYENEEAVDDSQLPKDRFSAERLKGVDSTLKIQPAELGDSAVYLCASSLVAGGEQYFGPGTRLTVT.

In its sample, this clonotype was seen many times. The J gene is TRBJ2-1, the V gene TRBV27; 11 bases are a match to TRBD2. With V trimmed by 3 bases and J by 2 bases, 6 bases remained unmatched. Germline assignment: CDR1 MNHEY and CDR2 SMNVEV (reference sequence). The CDR3 has 17 residues. The CDR3 DNA reads TGTGCCAGCAGTTTCCATAGCGGGAGGGTAGCCTACAATGAGCAGTTCTTC. It encodes CASSFHSGRVAYNEQFF.

This clonotype occurred a few times. V gene TRBV5-1 combines with J gene TRBJ2-1, with TRBD2 identical over 12 bases. This CDR3 is built from 20 residues. CDR1 is SGHRS, CDR2 YFSETQ, per germline. Here the CDR3 DNA reads TGCACCGGCAGCTTGGTAGCCCAGGGACTAGCGGGCGCCGCCTACAATGAGCAGTTCTTC. Translation gives CTGSLVAQGLAGAAYNEQFF.

This clonotype has ten or more counts. V is TRBV2 and J is TRBJ2-3, with D perhaps TRBD2 (6 bases). Trimming took 6 bases from V and 0 from J, leaving 10 bases between them. The CDR3 runs to 14 residues. CDR1 is SNHLY, CDR2 FYNNEI, per germline. For the CDR3, the DNA is TGTGCCAGCAGGGACCTAGCGAGCACAGATACGCAGTATTTT. It codes for CASRDLASTDTQYF. Full variable domain (missing parts from reference TRBV2 and TRBJ2-3): EPEVTQTPSHQVTQMGQEVILRCVPISNHLYFYWYRQILGQKVEFLVSFYNNEISEKSEIFDDQFSVERPDGSNFTLKIRSTKLEDSAMYFCASRDLASTDTQYFGPGTRLTVL.

The table lists this clonotype with many counts. One junction end disagrees with the germline gene, perhaps due to a read error. The chain joins TRBV5-1 to TRBJ1-1; a possible D gene is TRBD1 (5 bases). The CDR3 is 13 residues long. Germline lookup yields CDR1 SGHRS and CDR2 YFSETQ. The CDR3 sequence is CASRLDMNTEAFF. CDR3 nucleotide sequence: TGCGCCAGCAGGTTGGACATGAACACTGAAGCTTTCTTT.

This clonotype has at least ten counts. Germline and junction disagree at one end, which may indicate a read error. The chain links TRBV5-5 to TRBJ2-1; 7 bases are a match to TRBD2. The CDR3 spans 15 residues. Germline V lookup: CDR1 SGHKS, CDR2 YYEKEE (reference sequence). The CDR3 DNA follows: TGTGCCAGCAACTTGGGCGGGACTACGAACAATGAGCAGTTCTTC. Its translation: CASNLGGTTNNEQFF.

In this sample, this clonotype turned up many times. The chain joins TRBV3-1 to TRBJ1-1, with 7 bases aligning to TRBD1. CDR1 is LGHDT, CDR2 YNNKEL, per germline (reference sequence). The CDR3 extends over 15 amino acids. V gave up 3 bases and J gave up 3 bases; unmatched junction bases: 7. The DNA for the CDR3 is TGTGCCAGCAGCCAGACCGGCAGGGGGGACACTGAAGCTTTCTTT. Translation gives CASSQTGRGDTEAFF. Combining the CDR3 with reference TRBV3-1 and TRBJ1-1 gives the whole variable domain DTAVSQTPKYLVTQMGNDKSIKCEQNLGHDTMYWYKQDSKKFLKIMFSYNNKELIINETVPNRFSPKSPDKAHLNLHINSLELGDSAVYFCASSQTGRGDTEAFFGQGTRLTVV.

This clonotype appeared a few times. This rearrangement joins TRBV29-1 to TRBJ2-7; D gene uncertain. Germline V CDR1 and CDR2: SQVTM, ANQGSEA. The CDR3 loop spans 12 amino acids. V lost 2 bases and J lost 7, with 12 bases in between. CDR3 loop: CSVEPDSGEQYF. CDR3 DNA: TGCAGCGTTGAACCCGATAGTGGAGAGCAGTACTTC.

This clonotype was counted ten times or more. This chain links TRBV29-1 with TRBJ2-7; no clear D. Trimming left V 4 bases short and J 2 bases short, with 12 bases between. CDR1 SQVTM and CDR2 ANQGSEA come from the germline V gene. CDR3 length: 13 residues. CDR3 sequence: CSVGVSPTYEQYF. CDR3 coding DNA: TGCAGCGTTGGGGTCTCACCGACCTACGAGCAGTACTTC.

This clonotype was observed at least ten times. This chain links TRBV5-1 with TRBJ1-1, with D perhaps matching TRBD1 (5 bases). CDR3 size: 15 residues. Trimming cost V 0 bases and J 1 base, with 10 bases left between them. From germline, CDR1 is SGHRS and CDR2 YFSETQ. As DNA, the CDR3 is TGCGCCAGCAGCTTGGCCACAGGAGGGAACACTGAAGCTTTCTTT. Amino acids: CASSLATGGNTEAFF.

This clonotype showed up many times. The V gene is TRBV28, the J gene TRBJ2-3, with D unresolved. V was clipped by 5 bases and J by 6 bases, with 21 bases between them. Germline V gene sequence: CDR1 MDHEN, CDR2 SYDVKM. The CDR3 has 16 amino acids. The CDR3 here is CASSPLLLLHEDTQYF. The CDR3 DNA sequence: TGTGCCAGCAGTCCTCTTCTCCTCTTACACGAGGATACGCAGTATTTT.

This clonotype was seen many times. The V and J genes are TRBV3-1 and TRBJ1-2; 7 nucleotides match TRBD1. Trimming removed 7 bases from V and 4 bases from J; junction bases left unmatched: 6. CDR1 and CDR2 (germline): LGHDT, YNNKEL (reference sequence). There are 13 residues in the CDR3. DNA for the CDR3: TGTGCCAGCAACCACAGGGGAGGCTATGGCTACACCTTC. Encoded protein: CASNHRGGYGYTF.

This clonotype was counted many times. This chain uses TRBV29-1 with TRBJ2-2; D is unclear. The germline V gene encodes CDR1 SQVTM and CDR2 ANQGSEA. V lost 1 base and J lost 0, with 9 bases in between. There are 15 residues in the CDR3. DNA for the CDR3: TGCAGCGTTGAAGGTGGAGCTTCGAACACCGGGGAGCTGTTTTTT. This sequence encodes CSVEGGASNTGELFF.

This clonotype was observed a few times. Since a much larger clone is just one base distant, this may be a read error. This is likely a read error, given that the CDR3 carries no conserved phenylalanine or tryptophan at its end. This chain connects TRBV6-2 or TRBV6-3 to TRBJ2-3, with TRBD2 matching 10 bases. CDR3 length: 14 residues. V lost 4 bases, J lost 3 bases, and 1 base stayed unmatched. CDR1 MNHEY and CDR2 SVGEGT come from the germline V gene. CDR3 protein: CASSFSGRTDTQYL. The CDR3 DNA reads as TGTGCCAGCAGTTTTAGCGGGAGGACAGATACGCAGTATTTG.

This clonotype was counted only a few times. The chain combines TRBV25-1 with TRBJ2-1; tentatively, D is TRBD1 (6 bases). V was shortened by 3 bases and J by 4 bases, with 22 bases between the two germline ends. CDR1 and CDR2 (germline): MGHDK, SYGVNS. There are 18 residues in the CDR3. In DNA, the CDR3 is TGTGCCAGCAGTGACCCCGGTCTACAGGGAACTATTTACAATGAGCAGTTCTTC. Protein sequence: CASSDPGLQGTIYNEQFF.